This is a list of T cell receptor beta chains from one sample in a study of blood T cell repertoires in COVID-19. The data were produced by immunoSEQ multiplex PCR, yet TCRdb's version contains in-frame clones alone and is incomplete. The table has 250,000 to 300,000 clones, 86% seen once. The specimen was peripheral blood. The source of these receptors is a woman between 70 and 85 years old with COVID-19, enrolled during active disease. The CDR3 runs from the conserved cysteine through the conserved F or W. A D gene is named only where the DNA matches it firmly.

j_gene	d_gene	len	v_gene	CDR3aa	CDR3nt
TRBJ1-2	.	14	TRBV24-1	CATSDTGTNYGYTF	TGTGCCACCAGTGATACAGGGACTAACTATGGCTACACCTTC
TRBJ2-3	TRBD2	14	TRBV27	CASSYGGAGDTQYF	TGTGCCAGCAGTTACGGGGGGGCCGGGGATACGCAGTATTTT
TRBJ1-6	TRBD1	15	TRBV7-2	CASSLHRGRDSPLHF	TGTGCCAGCAGCTTACACAGGGGAAGAGATTCACCCCTCCACTTT
TRBJ1-1	.	13	TRBV10-3	CAISAREDTEAFF	TGTGCCATCAGTGCCAGGGAGGACACTGAAGCTTTCTTT
TRBJ1-4	TRBD1	14	TRBV5-1	CASSAGQGNEKLFF	TGCGCCAGCAGCGCGGGACAGGGAAATGAAAAACTGTTTTTT
TRBJ2-7	TRBD1	14	TRBV7-8	CASSFTGQSYEQYF	TGTGCCAGCAGCTTTACGGGACAGTCCTACGAGCAGTACTTC
TRBJ2-6	.	15	TRBV15	CATSTERSGANVLTF	TGTGCCACCAGCACTGAGCGCTCTGGGGCCAACGTCCTGACTTTC
TRBJ1-2	.	11	TRBV9	CASSSEGGYTF	TGTGCCAGCAGCTCGGAGGGTGGCTACACCTTC
TRBJ1-2	.	13	TRBV30	CAWSVETAYGYTF	TGTGCCTGGAGTGTGGAGACGGCCTATGGCTACACCTTC
TRBJ2-7	TRBD1	14	TRBV3-1/TRBV3-2	CASAPGTGGDEQYF	TGTGCCAGCGCCCCCGGGACAGGGGGCGACGAGCAGTACTTC
TRBJ2-3	.	14	TRBV7-9	CASSQKDFTDTQYF	TGTGCCAGCAGCCAGAAGGACTTCACAGATACGCAGTATTTT
TRBJ2-7	.	14	TRBV5-6	CASSLQGRLYEQYF	TGTGCCAGCAGTTTACAGGGGAGGCTTTACGAGCAGTACTTC
TRBJ1-1	TRBD1	16	TRBV27	CASSPRTGGAGTEAFF	TGTGCCAGCAGTCCGCGGACAGGGGGGGCGGGTACTGAAGCTTTCTTT
TRBJ2-3	TRBD1	17	TRBV6-1	CASSEASAGQGSDTQYF	TGTGCCAGCAGTGAAGCGTCGGCGGGACAGGGTTCAGATACGCAGTATTTT
TRBJ1-4	.	13	TRBV28	CASSLRGEGKLFF	TGTGCCAGCAGTTTAAGGGGGGAGGGAAAACTGTTTTTT
TRBJ2-7	TRBD2	17	TRBV5-5	CASSLGLAGGLSYEQYF	TGTGCCAGCAGCTTAGGACTAGCGGGGGGCCTCTCCTACGAGCAGTACTTC
TRBJ1-5	.	14	TRBV28	CASSRGGSNQPQHF	TGTGCCAGCAGCCGCGGGGGTAGCAATCAGCCCCAGCATTTT
TRBJ2-1	.	16	TRBV24-1	CATSSLQGTPYNEQFF	TGTGCCACCAGTAGTCTTCAGGGGACACCTTACAATGAGCAGTTCTTC
TRBJ2-1	TRBD2	17	TRBV7-2	CASSLSLAGGLYNEQFF	TGTGCCAGCAGCTTAAGTCTAGCGGGGGGGCTTTACAATGAGCAGTTCTTC
TRBJ1-4	.	16	TRBV10-3	CAISETTGIGNEKLFF	TGTGCCATCAGTGAGACGACAGGAATAGGTAATGAAAAACTGTTTTTT
TRBJ2-7	TRBD1	13	TRBV5-6	CASKGQANYEQYF	TGTGCCAGCAAGGGACAGGCAAACTACGAGCAGTACTTC
TRBJ2-5	TRBD2	14	TRBV2	CASKLGLAEETQYF	TGTGCCAGCAAGCTCGGACTAGCGGAAGAGACCCAGTACTTC
TRBJ2-5	.	15	TRBV7-9	CASSLAEVSQETQYF	TGTGCCAGCAGCTTAGCGGAGGTTAGCCAAGAGACCCAGTACTTC
TRBJ1-3	TRBD1	14	TRBV6-5	CASSLTGSGNTIYF	TGTGCCAGCAGTCTGACAGGGAGTGGAAACACCATATATTTT
TRBJ2-1	.	16	TRBV4-2	CASSQVGGGPYNEQFF	TGTGCCAGCAGCCAAGTTGGGGGGGGGCCGTACAATGAGCAGTTCTTC
TRBJ1-5	.	16	TRBV7-9	CASSLGAVNSNQPQHF	TGTGCCAGCAGCTTAGGGGCAGTAAATAGCAATCAGCCCCAGCATTTT